The source of this T cell receptor (beta chain) is a study of control samples from healthy donors and cancer patients. Germline V gene lookup returns CDR1 MRHNA and CDR2 SNTAGT. The V gene end was trimmed by 5 bases and the J gene end by 4 bases; junction bases not matched to a gene: 10. The CDR3 runs to 15 residues. Some clones are missing from TCRdb's copy, which holds only in-frame ones; the method was immunoSEQ multiplex PCR. The profile shows roughly 86,000 clones, about nine tenths of them singletons. The sequence derives from a young woman in good health. This chain links TRBV6-4 with TRBJ1-2; 7 bases line up with TRBD1. The source material was blood. CDR3 nucleotides: TGTGCCAGCAGTCCCTCGGGACAGAACATCTATGGCTACACCTTC. Its protein is CASSPSGQNIYGYTF.